This entry lists 8 T cell receptor beta chains sequenced from one sample in a study. TCRdb recomputed calls from the 5' RACE reads with MiXCR, one row per CDR3 protein. The sample has about 40,000 distinct CDR3 sequences, around 18% seen once. The sample taken for sequencing was naive CD4+ T cells sorted from a lymph node. The subset here: naive CD4+ T cells, CD4+CD45RA+CD25-. The receptors here all came from a female donor with breast cancer.

The chain carries TRBV4-1 and TRBJ1-4; TRBD1 might be the D (5 bases). Trimming took off 7 bases at V and 5 bases at J, with 14 bases between the two ends. In germline, CDR1 is MGHRA, CDR2 YSYEKL. The CDR3 covers 14 residues. CDR3 loop: CASTLRWGNEKLFF. The CDR3 DNA reads TGCGCCAGCACTCTCAGGTGGGGGAATGAAAAACTGTTTTTT.

V usage is TRBV7-9 and J usage is TRBJ2-5; D is perhaps TRBD1 or TRBD2 (5 bases each). The CDR3 covers 13 residues. Germline lookup yields CDR1 SEHNR and CDR2 FQNEAQ (reference sequence). Trimming stripped 8 bases from V and 3 bases from J, with 13 bases between. The CDR3 reads CASPGPTKETQYF. The CDR3 DNA is TGTGCCAGCCCGGGACCCACGAAAGAGACCCAGTACTTC.

The V and J genes are TRBV2 and TRBJ1-2; D is unclear. The V gene's germline CDR1 is SNHLY and CDR2 FYNNEI. V was clipped by 6 bases and J by 2 bases, with 19 bases between them. CDR3 size: 16 residues. This CDR3 is CASREPSRKVNYGYTF. The CDR3 region has the DNA TGTGCCAGCAGGGAGCCTTCCCGGAAGGTGAACTATGGCTACACCTTC.

V gene TRBV7-2 combines with J gene TRBJ2-1; unclear D gene. This CDR3 has 12 residues. Germline lookup yields CDR1 SGHTA and CDR2 FQGNSA. Deletions cut 2 bases from V and 7 bases from J, with 6 bases between. The CDR3 is CASSLRRNEQFF. CDR3 sequence (DNA): TGTGCCAGCAGCTTAAGGCGGAATGAGCAGTTCTTC.

This clonotype was counted a few times. With a much larger clone just one base away, this may be a read error. The chain employs TRBV4-3 and TRBJ1-2; 11 bases line up with TRBD1. Germline lookup yields CDR1 LGHNA and CDR2 YSLEER. The ends lost 3 bases at V and 8 bases at J; junction bases unmatched: 8. The CDR3 spans 15 residues. CDR3 protein: CASSQVRGTGGGYTF. The CDR3 DNA reads as TGCGCCAGCAGCCAGGTAAGAGGGACAGGGGGAGGCTACACCTTC.

This chain connects TRBV2 to TRBJ1-3; TRBD1 agrees at 7 bases. The ends lost 6 bases at V and 2 bases at J; junction bases unmatched: 7. Germline assignment: CDR1 SNHLY and CDR2 FYNNEI. CDR3 size: 15 residues. The CDR3 bases are TGTGCCAGCAGCCCAGACAGGGAAGCTGGAAACACCATATATTTT. This gives the protein CASSPDREAGNTIYF.

This clonotype occurred a few times. V gene TRBV20-1 combines with J gene TRBJ1-1; D call uncertain. CDR1 and CDR2 from the germline V gene are DFQATT and SNEGSKA (reference sequence). V was pared by 6 bases and J by 0 bases, with 5 bases between. This CDR3 is 11 amino acids long. This CDR3 reads CSANMNTEAFF. CDR3 bases: TGCAGTGCAAATATGAACACTGAAGCTTTCTTT.

Ten or more counts support this clonotype. The chain uses TRBV28 and TRBJ1-1; 8 bases are shared with TRBD1. Per germline, CDR1 MDHEN and CDR2 SYDVKM. The V gene end was trimmed by 5 bases and the J gene end by 6 bases; junction bases not matched to a gene: 2. The CDR3 runs to 12 residues. DNA of the CDR3: TGTGCCAGCAGTCAGACAGGGGCTGAAGCTTTCTTT. Protein: CASSQTGAEAFF. Full variable domain (rest looked up from reference TRBV28 and TRBJ1-1): DVKVTQSSRYLVKRTGEKVFLECVQDMDHENMFWYRQDPGLGLRLIYFSYDVKMKEKGDIPEGYSVSREKKERFSLILESASTNQTSMYLCASSQTGAEAFFGQGTRLTVV.